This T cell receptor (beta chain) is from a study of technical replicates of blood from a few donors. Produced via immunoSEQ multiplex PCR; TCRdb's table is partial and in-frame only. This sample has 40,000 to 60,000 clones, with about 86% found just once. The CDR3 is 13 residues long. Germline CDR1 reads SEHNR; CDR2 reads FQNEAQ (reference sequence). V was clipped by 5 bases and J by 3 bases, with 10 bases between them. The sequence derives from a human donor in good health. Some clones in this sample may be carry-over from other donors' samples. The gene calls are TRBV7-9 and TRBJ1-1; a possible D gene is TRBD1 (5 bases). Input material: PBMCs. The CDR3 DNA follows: TGTGCCAGCAGCCCGGGCAGGGACACTGAAGCTTTCTTT. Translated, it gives CASSPGRDTEAFF.